The entry below gives a single T cell receptor beta chain sequence along with its context. Its antigen is still unknown. TCRdb re-derived calls from the reads in MiXCR, one entry per CDR3 protein. The sample records 150,000 to 200,000 distinct CDR3 sequences, 15% to 20% being singletons. The V and J ends lost 10 bases and 0 bases respectively, with 19 bases between them. The CDR3 loop spans 16 amino acids. Germline CDR1 reads MDHEN; CDR2 reads SYDVKM. The data derive from a study of T cell repertoires in cytomegalovirus infection. Study overall: Matching HLA type, along with CMV infection, was indicated by public TCR beta signatures. Findings of the study overall: The response measured ex vivo was dominated by TCR beta clonotypes (HLA-C-restricted and CMV-specific).

This receptor was obtained from a human donor in good health (CMV status not recorded). Some clones in this sample may be carry-over from other donors' samples. Input material: PBMCs. V usage is TRBV28 and J usage is TRBJ1-5, with D perhaps TRBD1 (5 bases). CDR3 coding DNA: TGTGCCACCGTCCTGCACAGGAAATATAGCAATCAGCCCCAGCATTTT. Encoded protein: CATVLHRKYSNQPQHF.